In its sample, the clone carrying this T cell receptor beta chain was seen many times. One end of the junction varies from germline; a read error may be responsible. This sample was taken from a study of human T cells and chemical hapten exposure. The time point denotes: patch test 2, 6 weeks after DPC sensitization. The treatment denotes: therapeutic diphenylcyclopropenone sensitization with weekly scalp DPC. TCRdb analysed the RACE reads with MiXCR anew, one entry per CDR3 protein. The table shows about 350,000 distinct CDR3 sequences, with about 6% occurring only once. The germline V gene has CDR1 SGDLS and CDR2 YYNGEE. There are 15 residues in the CDR3.

The gene calls are TRBV9 and TRBJ1-2; D unresolved. Sample: whole blood, taken in connection with sensitization to the hapten diphenylcyclopropenone (DPC). This receptor was identified in a young woman with alopecia areata. Some clones in this sample may be carry-over from other donors' samples. The CDR3 sequence: CASSVRAEDVRGYTF. The CDR3 bases are TGTGCCAGCAGCGTAAGGGCAGAGGACGTGCGTGGCTATACCTTC.